Listed below are T cell receptor beta chains from one sample, sequenced in a study of radiotherapy plus CTLA-4 blockade in lung cancer. Clones were read by immunoSEQ multiplex PCR, and TCRdb kept only the in-frame ones, dropping some. The sample lists 86,000 or so clones, about 79% seen once, with under 5% in the top ten. Source: peripheral blood, taken from a patient treated with radiotherapy plus ipilimumab. These receptors all stem from a human donor with non-small cell lung cancer who had a partial response to radiotherapy plus ipilimumab. Some clones in this sample may be carry-over from other donors' samples. CDR3s include the opening cysteine and the closing phenylalanine or tryptophan. The D gene is left open where the match is weak. The size field is filled for only some rows; it gives once, few, many or a size class.

j_call d_call v_call clone_size cdr3_aa cdr3_nt
TRBJ2-7 . TRBV2 . CATRTATYEQYF TGTGCCACTCGGACAGCCACCTACGAGCAGTACTTC
TRBJ1-1 TRBD1 TRBV7-8 . CASSRNRGENTEAFF TGTGCCAGCAGCCGTAACAGGGGGGAGAACACTGAAGCTTTCTTT
TRBJ2-7 . TRBV5-6 . CASSLGPDFEQYF TGTGCCAGCAGCCTTGGGCCGGACTTTGAGCAGTACTTC
TRBJ2-3 . TRBV7-3 . CASSFGRTDTQYF TGTGCCAGCAGTTTCGGGAGAACAGATACGCAGTATTTT
TRBJ2-1 . TRBV7-8 . CASSLQGNYNEQFF TGTGCCAGCAGCTTACAGGGGAATTACAATGAGCAGTTCTTC
TRBJ2-2 . TRBV7-2 . CASKTGGGGELFF TGTGCCAGCAAAACCGGAGGCGGCGGGGAGCTGTTTTTT
TRBJ1-5 TRBD1 TRBV7-7 . CASSLSGGQGFNQPQHF TGTGCCAGCAGCCTCAGCGGCGGACAGGGATTTAATCAGCCCCAGCATTTT
TRBJ2-2 TRBD2 TRBV4-1 . CASSQGAFTSGRRPGELFF TGCGCCAGCAGCCAAGGCGCCTTTACTAGCGGGAGGAGGCCCGGGGAGCTGTTTTTT
TRBJ2-5 TRBD2 TRBV28 once CASSLGGLAGVNRQETQYF TGTGCCAGCAGTTTAGGTGGTCTAGCGGGAGTCAATCGCCAAGAGACCCAGTACTTC
TRBJ2-7 TRBD1 TRBV18 . CASSPPRTGVSWGEQYF TGTGCCAGCTCACCACCCCGGACAGGGGTGTCCTGGGGGGAGCAGTACTTC
TRBJ1-3 . TRBV7-3 once CASSPVGGTAGNTIYF TGTGCCAGCAGTCCTGTTGGGGGGACGGCTGGAAACACCATATATTTT
TRBJ1-2 TRBD1 TRBV30 . CAWRPLQGLGGYTF TGTGCCTGGCGCCCGCTACAGGGGCTGGGTGGCTACACCTTC
TRBJ2-7 . TRBV11-3 . CASSLGPARGQYF TGTGCCAGCAGCTTAGGCCCTGCCCGGGGGCAGTACTTC
TRBJ1-2 TRBD1 TRBV15 . CATSRTGYGYTF TGTGCCACCAGCAGGACAGGGTATGGCTACACCTTC
TRBJ2-1 . TRBV7-9 once CASSLDLANEQFF TGTGCCAGCAGCTTAGATCTAGCCAATGAGCAGTTCTTC
TRBJ1-1 . TRBV19 few CASSATGYGNTEAFF TGTGCCAGTAGTGCCACAGGGTACGGGAACACTGAAGCTTTCTTT
TRBJ2-1 . TRBV28 . CASSLLAPSYNEQFF TGTGCCAGCAGTTTATTGGCCCCGTCCTACAATGAGCAGTTCTTC
TRBJ2-7 . TRBV28 once CASSQSRTAYEQYF TGTGCCAGCAGTCAATCCCGGACAGCCTACGAGCAGTACTTC